This entry features one T cell receptor beta chain sequence. The antigen remains unidentified. CD8 cells classed as naive were CD45RO-negative and positively selected for CCR7, excluding terminally differentiated effector memory CD45RA+ cells. This sample is drawn from a study of shared clonotypes between healthy human individuals. Study results and limitations: At large depth, rarefaction still showed sorted-subset sequencing to be incomplete.

Germline V gene data show CDR1 as GTSNPN and CDR2 as SVGIG (reference sequence). The V end was cut by 5 bases, the J end by 7 bases, with 6 bases between. The CDR3 has 10 residues. Produced via immunoSEQ multiplex PCR; TCRdb's table is partial and in-frame only. This sample has about 2.2 million clones, with roughly 93% found just once. This clonotype was obtained from a man younger than 30 in good health. Some clones in this sample may be carry-over from other donors' samples. Sample: naive CD8+ T cells from PBMCs. The rearrangement joins TRBV30 to TRBJ2-1; D remains ambiguous. Here the CDR3 reads CAWGWNEQFF. In DNA, the CDR3 is TGTGCCTGGGGCTGGAATGAGCAGTTCTTC.